The 6 T cell receptor beta chains below were found in one sample sequenced in a study of PD-L1 blockade in urothelial cancer. The table came from immunoSEQ multiplex PCR; TCRdb's copy has only in-frame clones and leaves some out. Of roughly 100,000 clones in the sample, around 78% were seen once. The time point here: peripheral blood 6 weeks after treatment start. Sample: PBMCs, taken around atezolizumab (anti-PD-L1) treatment. The receptors were sampled from a man in his 70s with urothelial cancer.

This chain joins TRBV5-1 and TRBJ2-1; 8 bases fit TRBD2. Trimming at V came to 1 base and at J to 8 bases, leaving 5 bases not matched to a gene. The CDR3 totals 14 residues. The germline V gene has CDR1 SGHRS and CDR2 YFSETQ. The CDR3 loop is CASSLNGRAYEQFF. CDR3 nucleotides: TGCGCCAGCAGCTTGAACGGGAGGGCTTATGAGCAGTTCTTC.

The genes are TRBV11-3 and TRBJ2-3; 7 nucleotides line up with TRBD1. J lost 6 bases, V lost 3 bases, and 6 bases had no gene match. From germline, CDR1 is SGHNT and CDR2 YENEEA. The CDR3 consists of 14 residues. The CDR3 region has the DNA TGTGCCAGCAGCTTTAGGACAGGTGCCGATACGCAGTATTTT. Protein sequence: CASSFRTGADTQYF.

The chain links TRBV19 to TRBJ1-1, with TRBD1 as a possible D gene (5 bases). The V and J ends lost 9 bases and 5 bases respectively, with 16 bases between them. The CDR3 runs 13 residues. Germline V CDR1 and CDR2: LNHDA, SQIVND (reference sequence). For the CDR3, the DNA is TGTGCCAGCCATCGGGGGGGTTGGACTGAAGCTTTCTTT. It yields the protein CASHRGGWTEAFF.

The V gene is TRBV19, the J gene TRBJ1-2; 8 bases are a match to TRBD1. This CDR3 has 16 residues. Trimming removed 1 base from V and 3 bases from J; junction bases left unmatched: 7. Germline CDR1 LNHDA, CDR2 SQIVND (reference sequence). DNA for the CDR3: TGTGCCAGTAGTATAGTGGCGGGACAGGTGGACTATGGCTACACCTTC. Its translation: CASSIVAGQVDYGYTF.

CDR3 region: CASSLAAGEHTEAFF. CDR3 DNA: TGTGCCAGCAGCCTCGCGGCAGGGGAGCACACTGAAGCTTTCTTT. The rearrangement joins TRBV11-2 to TRBJ1-1, with D possibly being TRBD1 (6 bases). V shed 5 bases and J shed 3 bases, with 16 bases lying between them. The CDR3 has 15 amino acids. CDR1 and CDR2 from the germline V gene are SGHAT and FQNNGV.

The CDR3: CASSLDPPGGLNYNEQFF. CDR3 DNA: TGCGCCAGCAGCTTAGACCCTCCTGGGGGCCTGAATTACAATGAGCAGTTCTTC. The rearrangement joins TRBV5-1 to TRBJ2-1, with D perhaps TRBD1 (6 bases). Trimming removed 2 bases at V and 4 bases at J, with 22 bases between. This CDR3 has 18 amino acids. Germline CDR1 SGHRS, CDR2 YFSETQ.